A single sample is the source of the 28 T cell receptor beta chains below, sequenced in a study of blood T cell repertoires in COVID-19. The method was immunoSEQ multiplex PCR; TCRdb's version includes in-frame clones alone and lacks a portion of them. The table lists about 150,000 clones, 65% to 85% of them singletons. Sequencing used peripheral blood. The source of these receptors is a woman at least 80 years old with acute or convalescent COVID-19.

The V gene is TRBV6-5, the J gene TRBJ1-4, with 7 bases fitting TRBD1. This CDR3 is built from 15 residues. Trimming took 5 bases from V and 4 from J; bases not matched to a gene: 7. The V gene's germline CDR1 is MNHEY and CDR2 SVGAGI. This CDR3 reads CASSKGQLGNEKLFF. The CDR3 region has the DNA TGTGCCAGCAGTAAGGGACAGCTAGGTAATGAAAAACTGTTTTTT.

J is TRBJ2-2 and V is TRBV7-2; D may be TRBD2 (6 bases). The CDR3 spans 15 residues. Trimming took off 1 base at V and 2 bases at J, with 8 bases between the two ends. The germline V gene has CDR1 SGHTA and CDR2 FQGNSA. The CDR3: CASSLVGGNTGELFF. Here the CDR3 DNA reads TGTGCCAGCAGCTTAGTGGGGGGAAACACCGGGGAGCTGTTTTTT. Full variable domain (rest looked up from reference TRBV7-2 and TRBJ2-2): GAGVSQSPSNKVTEKGKDVELRCDPISGHTALYWYRQSLGQGLEFLIYFQGNSAPDKSGLPSDRFSAERTGGSVSTLTIQRTQQEDSAVYLCASSLVGGNTGELFFGEGSRLTVL.

J is TRBJ1-1 and V is TRBV6-5, with D perhaps TRBD1 (5 bases). There are 13 residues in the CDR3. Germline values: CDR1 MNHEY, CDR2 SVGAGI. V lost 6 bases to trimming and J lost 2 bases, with 10 bases between them. The CDR3 loop reads CASRYDRNTEAFF. In DNA form, the CDR3 reads TGTGCCAGCAGGTACGACAGAAACACTGAAGCTTTCTTT.

CDR3 region: CASSGTGWRNTEAFF. The CDR3 DNA is TGTGCCAGCAGTGGGACAGGTTGGAGGAACACTGAAGCTTTCTTT. The chain uses TRBV6-1 and TRBJ1-1; 7 nucleotides align to TRBD1. The CDR3 extends over 15 amino acids. With V trimmed by 4 bases and J by 1 base, 6 bases remained unmatched. From germline, CDR1 is MNHNS and CDR2 SASEGT.

J is TRBJ2-7 and V is TRBV9, with 12 positions matching TRBD2. Germline V gene data show CDR1 as SGDLS and CDR2 as YYNGEE. V trimming: 4 bases; J trimming: 6 bases; junction bases outside the gene matches: 20. The CDR3 has 19 residues. The DNA of the CDR3 is TGTGCCAGCAGCCCTACTTTGACTAGCGGGAGAGGGCATAGGAGCGAGCAGTACTTC. It is translated as CASSPTLTSGRGHRSEQYF.

The CDR3 sequence is CASSREARDQPQHF. DNA for the CDR3: TGTGCCAGCAGTAGGGAGGCCCGGGATCAGCCCCAGCATTTT. This chain joins TRBV6-2 or TRBV6-3 and TRBJ1-5; D call uncertain. Trimming stripped 5 bases from V and 5 bases from J, with 13 bases between. The CDR3 runs to 14 residues. Germline V gives CDR1 MNHEY, CDR2 SVGEGT.

The chain uses TRBV19 and TRBJ2-3, with 15 bases fitting TRBD2. This CDR3 is 19 amino acids long. V dropped 5 bases and J dropped 3; count of bases not matched to a gene: 12. Germline CDR1 reads LNHDA; CDR2 reads SQIVND (reference sequence). The CDR3 sequence: CASSPRTSGRVRGTDTQYF. Written as DNA, the CDR3 is TGTGCCAGTAGTCCCCGGACTAGCGGGAGGGTCAGAGGGACAGATACGCAGTATTTT.

J is TRBJ2-1 and V is TRBV6-6; possibly TRBD1 for D (5 bases). The CDR3 spans 15 residues. V gave up 2 bases and J gave up 4 bases, with 12 bases separating them. Looked up from germline, CDR1 is MNHNY and CDR2 is SVGAGI (reference sequence). The CDR3 DNA reads TGTGCCAGCAGTTACGGGGCAGGGCTTTACAATGAGCAGTTCTTC. Encoded protein: CASSYGAGLYNEQFF.

Worth noting for this clone: A much larger clonotype is one base distant, so this may be a read error. The same CDR3 also results from other DNA sequences found in this sample. This chain joins TRBV12-3 or TRBV12-4 and TRBJ1-1; D not certain. This CDR3 region has 13 residues. V was shortened by 2 bases and J by 1 base, with 5 bases between the two germline ends. DNA for the CDR3: TGTGCCAGCAGTTTAACGGGGAACACTGAAGCTTTCTTT. Its translation is CASSLTGNTEAFF.

The rearrangement links TRBV14 to TRBJ2-7, with D hard to call. Trimming removed 1 base at V and 0 bases at J, with 10 bases between. This CDR3 is 15 amino acids long. Looked up from germline, CDR1 is SGHDN and CDR2 is FVKESK. The CDR3 loop reads CASSQGASVSYEQYF. The CDR3 nucleotides read TGTGCCAGCAGCCAAGGGGCCAGTGTCTCCTACGAGCAGTACTTC. The whole variable domain, filled in from reference TRBV14 and TRBJ2-7, reads EAGVTQFPSHSVIEKGQTVTLRCDPISGHDNLYWYRRVMGKEIKFLLHFVKESKQDESGMPNNRFLAERTGGTYSTLKVQPAELEDSGVYFCASSQGASVSYEQYFGPGTRLTVT.

The J gene is TRBJ1-1, the V gene TRBV6-5; 7 bases align to TRBD1. V gave up 6 bases and J gave up 0 bases; unmatched junction bases: 4. This CDR3 is 14 amino acids long. CDR1 is MNHEY and CDR2 is SVGAGI in the germline V gene. CDR3 bases: TGTGCCAGCAGGGAGGGGGCTTTGAACACTGAAGCTTTCTTT. It specifies CASREGALNTEAFF.

The chain joins TRBV6-2 or TRBV6-3 to TRBJ2-7, with 12 bases fitting TRBD1. Germline CDR1 and CDR2: MNHEY and SVGEGT. This CDR3 is 18 amino acids long. The trim removed 6 bases at V and 2 bases at J, leaving 14 bases unmatched. CDR3 DNA sequence: TGTGCCAGCAGCAACGTAGGGACAGGGGGCGCAGGAGCCTACGAGCAGTACTTC. Amino acids: CASSNVGTGGAGAYEQYF.

The chain carries TRBV4-1 and TRBJ2-4; TRBD2 agrees at 8 bases. The CDR3 length is 14 residues. The V and J ends lost 1 base and 5 bases, in that order; junction bases with no gene match: 1. Germline assignment: CDR1 MGHRA and CDR2 YSYEKL. The CDR3 loop reads CASSQVLAENIQYF. As DNA, the CDR3 is TGCGCCAGCAGCCAAGTACTAGCGGAAAACATTCAGTACTTC.

The chain recombines TRBV5-1 with TRBJ1-4; D might be TRBD1 (5 bases). The CDR3 consists of 12 residues. Germline values: CDR1 SGHRS, CDR2 YFSETQ. The V gene lost 4 bases and the J gene lost 6 bases, with 7 bases spanning the gap. CDR3 sequence: CASSRGDEKLFF. CDR3 bases: TGCGCCAGCAGCAGGGGTGATGAAAAACTGTTTTTT.

This clone was seen a single time. V is TRBV28 and J is TRBJ1-4; D is possibly TRBD1 (5 bases). With 6 bases removed from V and 4 bases from J, the gap between germline ends came to 12 bases. This CDR3 region has 14 residues. Germline V gene sequence: CDR1 MDHEN, CDR2 SYDVKM. The CDR3 is CASRSERGNEKLFF. CDR3 bases: TGTGCCAGCAGATCAGAAAGGGGTAATGAAAAACTGTTTTTT.

This rearrangement joins TRBV3-1 (or the pseudogene TRBV3-2) to TRBJ1-3; 7 nucleotides match TRBD1. The CDR3 spans 15 residues. V shed 4 bases, J shed 3 bases, and the junction held 6 bases outside the gene matches. Germline CDR1 and CDR2: LGHDT and YNNKEL (reference sequence). DNA for the CDR3: TGTGCCAGCAGCCCAGGGGGTCGGGTTGGAAACACCATATATTTT. As protein: CASSPGGRVGNTIYF.

The chain employs TRBV6-5 and TRBJ2-7, with D possibly matching TRBD1 (6 bases). The germline V and J ends were trimmed by 0 bases and 4 bases, with 13 bases remaining between them. The CDR3 is 15 residues long. Germline loops: CDR1 MNHEY, CDR2 SVGAGI. CDR3 coding DNA: TGTGCCAGCAGTTACTCGACAGGCAGTCGGTACGAGCAGTACTTC. Translated, it gives CASSYSTGSRYEQYF.

DNA of the CDR3: TGCGCCAGCAGCCAAGGGTTCCAGGAATACAATGAGCAGTTCTTC. This translates into CASSQGFQEYNEQFF. This chain links TRBV4-1 with TRBJ2-1; D unresolved. The CDR3 extends over 15 amino acids. Looked up from germline, CDR1 is MGHRA and CDR2 is YSYEKL. The V gene lost 1 base and the J gene lost 4 bases, with 11 bases spanning the gap.

The gene calls are TRBV19 and TRBJ1-5; 8 bases line up with TRBD1. This CDR3 comprises 14 residues. V lost 10 bases to trimming and J lost 3 bases; unmatched junction nucleotides: 8. Germline assignment: CDR1 LNHDA and CDR2 SQIVND (reference sequence). As DNA, the CDR3 is TGTGCCACCCGGAGACAGGGGAACAATCAGCCCCAGCATTTT. This sequence encodes CATRRQGNNQPQHF.

This chain connects TRBV6-6 to TRBJ2-7, with 11 positions matching TRBD2. Germline V lookup: CDR1 MNHNY, CDR2 SVGAGI (reference sequence). The CDR3 sequence is 16 residues long. V gave up 5 bases and J gave up 7 bases; unmatched junction bases: 13. The CDR3 DNA reads TGTGCCAGCAGTACCCTCAGGACTAGCGGGTTTTTTGAGCAGTACTTC. Its translation: CASSTLRTSGFFEQYF.

This clone came up once. V and J are TRBV7-2 and TRBJ1-5; D is perhaps TRBD1 (6 bases). The germline V and J ends were trimmed by 9 bases and 4 bases, with 19 bases remaining between them. This CDR3 contains 15 residues. Germline CDR1 SGHTA, CDR2 FQGNSA. Here the CDR3 reads CASDKTGQSNQPQHF. CDR3 in DNA: TGTGCCAGTGACAAAACCGGACAGTCTAATCAGCCCCAGCATTTT.

The V gene is TRBV5-1, the J gene TRBJ2-2; maybe TRBD1 (6 bases). The CDR3 covers 13 residues. Trimming cost V 1 base and J 8 bases, with 9 bases left between them. The germline gives CDR1 SGHRS, CDR2 YFSETQ. For the CDR3, the DNA is TGCGCCAGCAGCTTGCAACAGGGAGGGGAGCTGTTTTTT. As protein: CASSLQQGGELFF.

The V call is TRBV18, the J call TRBJ2-3; D ambiguous. Germline CDR1 reads KGHSH; CDR2 reads LQKENI. The CDR3 contains 11 residues. V dropped 4 bases and J dropped 4 bases, with 3 bases sitting between them. The CDR3, as DNA: TGTGCCAGCTCACAGCCAGATACGCAGTATTTT. Amino acids: CASSQPDTQYF.

This clone was seen ten or more times. The chain joins TRBV6-6 to TRBJ1-2, with no clear D. In germline, CDR1 is MNHNY, CDR2 SVGAGI (reference sequence). V lost 5 bases, J lost 4 bases, and 11 bases lay in between. CDR3 length: 13 amino acids. CDR3 protein: CASSQQSFYGYTF. In DNA, the CDR3 is TGTGCCAGCAGTCAACAGTCCTTCTATGGCTACACCTTC.

The CDR3 region is CASSYSASGATEAFF. CDR3 sequence (DNA): TGTGCCAGCAGTTACTCCGCTTCTGGGGCTACTGAAGCTTTCTTT. This chain connects TRBV6-5 to TRBJ1-1; TRBD1 is a possible D gene (5 bases). The CDR3 covers 15 residues. The germline V gene encodes CDR1 MNHEY and CDR2 SVGAGI. The V end lost 0 bases, the J end lost 5 bases, and 13 bases lay between the germline ends.

Only one count was recorded for this clone. This sequence joins TRBV5-1 and TRBJ2-3; 8 bases match TRBD2. The germline CDR1 and CDR2 sequences are SGHRS and YFSETQ. This CDR3 contains 16 residues. The trim removed 0 bases at V and 2 bases at J, leaving 5 bases unmatched. The DNA for the CDR3 is TGCGCCAGCAGCTTGGGTCGGGGGGGCGTCACAGATACGCAGTATTTT. This encodes CASSLGRGGVTDTQYF.

This rearrangement joins TRBV6-5 to TRBJ2-7; D unresolved. CDR3 size: 13 residues. Germline V gene lookup returns CDR1 MNHEY and CDR2 SVGAGI. V lost 8 bases and J lost 8, with 19 bases in between. CDR3 loop: CASRWLGPGQQYF. In DNA form, the CDR3 reads TGTGCCAGCCGCTGGTTAGGTCCGGGTCAGCAGTACTTC.

The rearrangement uses TRBV7-9 and TRBJ2-2; no clear D. Germline assignment: CDR1 SEHNR and CDR2 FQNEAQ (reference sequence). The CDR3 covers 14 residues. V was clipped by 2 bases and J by 7 bases, with 11 bases between them. CDR3 DNA sequence: TGTGCCAGCAGCTTAAGTCAGATAAACGGGGAGCTGTTTTTT. Its protein is CASSLSQINGELFF.